The next 19 T cell receptor beta chains were all read from a single sample in a study of regulatory T cells in long-lasting Graves disease (dated by TCRdb to 2020 to 2022). Library generation was performed with multiplex PCR. The sequencer listed for this sample is Illumina HiSeq 4000. iRepertoire HTBI primers and Arm-PCR amplification of CDR3 regions were used to construct TCR beta libraries. TCRdb reran the public reads through fastp at Q25 and MiXCR, keeping productive beta chains. Identical CDR3 protein sequences are pooled into one entry, listed with their most common genes and DNA. Counted in this sample were approximately 350,000 distinct CDR3 sequences; approximately 12% of them appeared once. Approximately 20% of the sample is held by the ten biggest clonotypes. This sample's time point label indicates: newly diagnosed GD, antithyroid drugs for less than 3 months. For both TCR sequencing and RNA sequencing, RNA was extracted from PBMCs using TRIzol.

The same data also went into a second study, on T cells in Graves' hyperthyroidism and ophthalmopathy.

The material sequenced was peripheral blood mononuclear cells (PBMCs), taken at new diagnosis, from a patient treated with antithyroid drugs. Receptors originate from a young woman with Graves disease. Donor details come from another sample of the same person, matched by shared clones.

Ten or more counts support this clonotype. V is TRBV27 and J is TRBJ2-7; D is perhaps TRBD1 (6 bases). V lost 6 bases and J lost 2, with 11 bases in between. Germline lookup yields CDR1 MNHEY and CDR2 SMNVEV (reference sequence). CDR3 length equals 13 residues. The CDR3 bases are TGTGCCAGCAGCGCAGGGGACCCCTACGAGCAGTACTTC. It codes for CASSAGDPYEQYF.

This clonotype turned up a few times. This sequence joins TRBV6-1 and TRBJ2-1; TRBD2 aligns across 7 bases. V was pared by 7 bases and J by 0 bases, with 21 bases of the junction left unmatched. The CDR3 runs 20 residues. Germline assignment: CDR1 MNHNS and CDR2 SASEGT. The CDR3 here is CASKSEGGSFGLFSYNEQFF. In DNA form, the CDR3 reads TGTGCCAGCAAATCAGAAGGCGGGAGCTTCGGTCTTTTCTCCTACAATGAGCAGTTCTTC.

The chain recombines TRBV6-2 or TRBV6-3 with TRBJ2-7; no clear D. The CDR3 runs to 14 residues. Trimming shortened V by 4 bases and J by 7 bases, and 17 bases separated the two germline ends. Per the germline V gene, CDR1 is MNHEY and CDR2 is SVGEGT. CDR3 protein: CASSFLGAEGEQYF. For the CDR3, the DNA is TGTGCCAGCAGTTTCCTCGGAGCCGAAGGGGAGCAGTACTTC.

This clonotype was detected many times. The chain is built from TRBV7-8 and TRBJ1-1; TRBD1 is a possible D gene (5 bases). The V end was cut by 2 bases, the J end by 0 bases, with 10 bases between. The germline V gene has CDR1 SGHVS and CDR2 FQNEAQ. CDR3 length: 15 residues. The CDR3 sequence is CASSLMGEVNTEAFF. In nucleotides, the CDR3 is TGTGCCAGCAGCTTAATGGGGGAGGTGAACACTGAAGCTTTCTTT.

This clonotype was observed many times. The V call is TRBV14, the J call TRBJ1-2; D not resolved. Germline V gene data show CDR1 as SGHDN and CDR2 as FVKESK. The V and J ends lost 6 bases and 2 bases respectively, with 10 bases between them. The CDR3 is 13 residues long. The chain's CDR3 is CASRLGRNYGYTF. The DNA for the CDR3 is TGTGCCAGCAGATTGGGGAGGAACTATGGCTACACCTTC.

The chain is built from TRBV20-1 and TRBJ1-5; D uncertain. The CDR3 totals 14 residues. V was shortened by 0 bases and J by 0 bases, with 6 bases between the two germline ends. Germline V gene sequence: CDR1 DFQATT, CDR2 SNEGSKA (reference sequence). The CDR3 coding sequence is TGCAGTGCTAGAGATCGGAGTAGCAATCAGCCCCAGCATTTT. It codes for CSARDRSSNQPQHF.

The chain employs TRBV27 and TRBJ2-2; a weak D match, TRBD2 (6 bases). The germline V gene encodes CDR1 MNHEY and CDR2 SMNVEV (reference sequence). This CDR3 is built from 12 residues. V lost 6 bases and J lost 4, with 6 bases in between. CDR3 protein: CASRGGTGELFF. CDR3 bases: TGTGCCAGCAGGGGGGGCACCGGGGAGCTGTTTTTT.

In this sample, this clonotype turned up a few times. The chain carries TRBV15 and TRBJ1-6, with no clear D. The CDR3 runs 12 residues. CDR1 and CDR2 from the germline V gene are LNHNV and YYDKDF (reference sequence). The V end lost 6 bases, the J end lost 18 bases, and 18 bases lay between the germline ends. The CDR3 DNA is TGTGCCACCAGTTCTGGGGTTGGGGTCCACCACTTT. It is translated as CATSSGVGVHHF.

This clonotype came up many times. The CDR3 sequence is CASSLALVGNTEAFF. CDR3 nucleotides: TGTGCCAGCAGCTTAGCGCTAGTAGGGAACACTGAAGCTTTCTTT. The V and J genes are TRBV7-2 and TRBJ1-1, with D unresolved. Germline V gives CDR1 SGHTA, CDR2 FQGNSA. The CDR3 sequence is 15 residues long. V was pared by 0 bases and J by 1 base, with 9 bases between.

This clonotype was found many times. The chain links TRBV7-2 to TRBJ1-3; the D is unclear. CDR1 is SGHTA and CDR2 is FQGNSA in the germline V gene. V shed 2 bases and J shed 0 bases, with 14 bases lying between them. The CDR3 has 17 amino acids. CDR3: CASSLRKQPSSGNTIYF. The CDR3 DNA reads TGTGCCAGCAGCTTACGGAAACAGCCGAGCTCTGGAAACACCATATATTTT.

This clonotype was seen only a few times. The J gene is TRBJ2-5, the V gene TRBV28, with D possibly being TRBD2 (7 bases). Trimming stripped 4 bases from V and 4 bases from J, with 16 bases between. The CDR3 covers 15 residues. From germline, CDR1 is MDHEN and CDR2 SYDVKM. This CDR3 reads CASSSSWGGGETQYF. The CDR3 DNA is TGTGCCAGCAGTTCATCTTGGGGGGGCGGAGAGACCCAGTACTTC.

This clonotype was counted many times. The V gene is TRBV30, the J gene TRBJ1-1; possibly TRBD1 for D (6 bases). V lost 3 bases and J 1 base, leaving 24 bases between the germline ends. Germline-derived CDR1 and CDR2 are GTSNPN and SVGIG (reference sequence). The CDR3 totals 18 residues. The CDR3 loop is CAWRSARGHPRGNTEAFF. The CDR3 coding sequence is TGTGCCTGGAGATCGGCTCGGGGGCACCCGCGGGGGAACACTGAAGCTTTCTTT.

There are many counts of this clonotype. The CDR3 sequence is CAWTGARETQYF. CDR3 sequence (DNA): TGTGCCTGGACAGGGGCCCGGGAGACCCAGTACTTC. This chain uses TRBV30 with TRBJ2-5, with D possibly being TRBD1 (6 bases). CDR1 GTSNPN and CDR2 SVGIG come from the germline V gene (reference sequence). Trimming pared 4 bases from V and 5 bases from J, leaving 11 bases between. This CDR3 is built from 12 residues.

Comments on this clonotype: Possible read error: a much larger clone is one base away. V gene TRBV20-1 combines with J gene TRBJ2-7; TRBD2 matches 10 bases. Germline CDR1 DFQATT, CDR2 SNEGSKA (reference sequence). V shed 0 bases and J 3 bases; nucleotides not matched to a gene: 14. The CDR3 spans 18 residues. In DNA, the CDR3 is TGCAGTGCTAGAGATAGGCTAGCGGGAGTCCAAGCCCTCTACGAGCAGTACTTC. It translates to CSARDRLAGVQALYEQYF.

This clonotype was seen at least ten times. The rearrangement joins TRBV7-2 to TRBJ2-2; D not resolved. V lost 5 bases and J lost 6, with 16 bases in between. CDR3 length: 15 amino acids. Per germline, CDR1 SGHTA and CDR2 FQGNSA. In DNA form, the CDR3 reads TGTGCCAGCAGCCCTGGGAAGGGAAGGTCCGGGGAGCTGTTTTTT. Translating it yields CASSPGKGRSGELFF. The entire variable domain, with the rest obtained from reference TRBV7-2 and TRBJ2-2, is as follows: GAGVSQSPSNKVTEKGKDVELRCDPISGHTALYWYRQSLGQGLEFLIYFQGNSAPDKSGLPSDRFSAERTGGSVSTLTIQRTQQEDSAVYLCASSPGKGRSGELFFGEGSRLTVL.

This clonotype came up many times. The rearrangement uses TRBV7-9 and TRBJ1-6; D is undetermined. Germline assignment: CDR1 SEHNR and CDR2 FQNEAQ (reference sequence). This CDR3 spans 15 amino acids. Trimming took 2 bases from V and 7 from J, leaving 12 bases between them. The CDR3 bases are TGTGCCAGCAGCTTAAGCCGCGGCACCAATTCACCCCTCCACTTT. Its translation is CASSLSRGTNSPLHF.

This clonotype showed up many times. The chain combines TRBV6-1 with TRBJ2-5; D call uncertain. Per germline, CDR1 MNHNS and CDR2 SASEGT. The CDR3 is made up of 15 amino acids. V gave up 6 bases and J gave up 0 bases, with 14 bases separating them. This CDR3 is CASSQGYEYQETQYF. The CDR3 coding sequence is TGTGCCAGCAGCCAAGGATACGAGTACCAAGAGACCCAGTACTTC.

The CDR3 DNA reads TGTGCCAGCAGCCCCCCGGCTAGCGGGACCGATTACGAGCAGTACTTC. This gives the protein CASSPPASGTDYEQYF. The J gene is TRBJ2-7, the V gene TRBV7-2; 9 bases align to TRBD2. CDR1 SGHTA and CDR2 FQGNSA come from the germline V gene. V shed 5 bases, J shed 4 bases, and the junction held 12 bases outside the gene matches. The CDR3 has 16 residues.

The sample holds many counts of this clonotype. The V gene is TRBV3-1, the J gene TRBJ1-2; D is uncertain. Trimming removed 5 bases at V and 5 bases at J, with 9 bases between. Germline CDR1 and CDR2: LGHDT and YNNKEL (reference sequence). There are 12 residues in the CDR3. The CDR3 bases are TGTGCCAGCAGCGATAACAGTTATGGCTACACCTTC. Protein sequence: CASSDNSYGYTF.